This is a list of T cell receptor beta chains from one sample in a study of radiation and T cells in renal cell carcinoma. Assay: immunoSEQ multiplex PCR; the TCRdb copy retains only in-frame clones and omits some. The sample shows roughly 170,000 clones, about 87% of them seen only once. Sequenced material: blood, taken from a patient whose treatment included radiotherapy and nephrectomy. These receptor sequences come from a woman between 50 and 59 years old with renal cell carcinoma. Both conserved end residues are part of each CDR3. The order of the fields is J gene, V gene, clone size, D gene, CDR3 DNA, CDR3 protein. A D gene is named only where the DNA matches it firmly. Size tells how often a clone was seen (once, few, many) or the class of an expanded clone, and some rows leave it out.

>TRBJ1-2|TRBV6-5|NA|TRBD1
TGTGCCAGCAGTGAGGACAGGGCCGGTGGCTACACCTTC
CASSEDRAGGYTF
>TRBJ2-7|TRBV9|NA|NA
TGTGCCAGCAGCGAGGGGGCGGGAACGTATTACGAGCAGTACTTC
CASSEGAGTYYEQYF
>TRBJ2-1|TRBV6-6|NA|TRBD2
TGTGCCAGCAGTCGTCAGGCGGGGGGGGCCTACAATGAGCAGTTCTTC
CASSRQAGGAYNEQFF
>TRBJ1-5|TRBV19|NA|TRBD1
TGTGCCAGTAAAGACAGGGTTGCTCAGCCCCAGCATTTT
CASKDRVAQPQHF
>TRBJ1-2|TRBV19|once|NA
TGTGCCAGTAGTATATCAAACAGTCCCTATGGCTACACCTTC
CASSISNSPYGYTF
>TRBJ1-5|TRBV6-1|NA|NA
TGTGCCAGCAGTGTCTCAGGAGAGAGAGGGAAGCCCCAGCATTTT
CASSVSGERGKPQHF
>TRBJ1-2|TRBV2|NA|TRBD1
TGTGCCAGCAGCTCGACAGGGCCTAACTATGGCTACACCTTC
CASSSTGPNYGYTF
>TRBJ2-1|TRBV7-6|NA|TRBD2
TGTGCCAGCAGCAAGAATCTAGCGGGGGGGAGGAATGAGCAGTTCTTC
CASSKNLAGGRNEQFF
>TRBJ2-2|TRBV4-1|once|NA
TGCGCCAGCAGCCGTCTGGTGGGGGCACCATCCGGGGAGCTGTTTTTT
CASSRLVGAPSGELFF
>TRBJ2-3|TRBV7-9|NA|TRBD2
TGTGCCAGCAGCTTAGGACTAGCGGGGGGCACAGATACGCAGTATTTT
CASSLGLAGGTDTQYF
>TRBJ2-3|TRBV7-2|NA|NA
TGTGCCAGCAGCTTTGGTCGTAACGCAGATACGCAGTATTTT
CASSFGRNADTQYF
>TRBJ1-3|TRBV7-8|NA|NA
TGTGCCAGCAGCTTATCAGGGAGCGCTGGAAACACCATATATTTT
CASSLSGSAGNTIYF
>TRBJ2-7|TRBV9|few|TRBD2
TGTGCCAGCAGCGTAGCACCTCAAGGAGCGGGGGCCTACGAGCAGTACTTC
CASSVAPQGAGAYEQYF
>TRBJ2-2|TRBV19|once|NA
TGTGCCAGTCTCCCGGGACAACAAAACACCGGGGAGCTGTTTTTT
CASLPGQQNTGELFF
>TRBJ2-2|TRBV5-1|NA|NA
TGCGCCAGCAGCTACTCAGGGGCCACCGGGGAGCTGTTTTTT
CASSYSGATGELFF
>TRBJ1-5|TRBV18|NA|NA
TGTGCCAGCTCGCTCGATCCCGGGCCCCAGCATTTT
CASSLDPGPQHF
>TRBJ2-7|TRBV9|NA|NA
TGTGCCAGCAGCCCACGGGGGTGGACCTACGAGCAGTACTTC
CASSPRGWTYEQYF
>TRBJ2-2|TRBV7-9|NA|NA
TGTGCCGGCCGAGGGGTCCCGAACACCGGGGAGCTGTTTTTT
CAGRGVPNTGELFF
>TRBJ1-5|TRBV25-1|NA|NA
TGTGCCGACGTTCCCGGGCCAGCCGATCAGCCCCAGCATTTT
CADVPGPADQPQHF
>TRBJ2-5|TRBV19|NA|TRBD2
TGTGCCAGTAGTATAGGGGGACTAGCGAGGCGAGAGACCCAGTACTTC
CASSIGGLARRETQYF
>TRBJ1-3|TRBV6-6|NA|NA
TGTGCCAGCAGTGGACAGACCGCGGGAAACACCATATATTTT
CASSGQTAGNTIYF
>TRBJ1-5|TRBV2|NA|NA
TGTGCCAGCAAAGGACTAGTCAATCAGCCCCAGCATTTT
CASKGLVNQPQHF
>TRBJ2-7|TRBV5-1|NA|TRBD2
TGCGCCAGCAGCTTGAACGCGGGGGGGACCTACGAGCAGTACTTC
CASSLNAGGTYEQYF
>TRBJ1-1|TRBV14|NA|NA
TGTGCCAGCAGCCAAGATCTACAGGGTGAAGCTTTCTTT
CASSQDLQGEAFF
>TRBJ1-4|TRBV18|NA|NA
TGTGCCAGCTCACCACAGTCAACTAATGAAAAACTGTTTTTT
CASSPQSTNEKLFF
>TRBJ1-2|TRBV7-9|NA|NA
TGTGCCAGCAGCTTCGAGTCGAACTATGGCTACACCTTC
CASSFESNYGYTF
>TRBJ1-3|TRBV18|NA|NA
TGTGCCAGCTCACCACCGGGACACCCAAACACCATATATTTT
CASSPPGHPNTIYF
>TRBJ1-3|TRBV2|NA|NA
TGTGCCAGCACGGGTATCTCTGGAAACACCATATATTTT
CASTGISGNTIYF
>TRBJ2-2|TRBV19|NA|NA
TGTGCCAGTAGTTTCTCGGCTCTGGCGGGCTCGAACACCGGGGAGCTGTTTTTT
CASSFSALAGSNTGELFF
>TRBJ2-7|TRBV9|few|NA
TGTGCCAGCAGCTTTCTCCAAGAGGGCGAGCAGTACTTC
CASSFLQEGEQYF
>TRBJ2-2|TRBV6-6|few|NA
TGTGCCAGCAGTTACGAGACCGGGGAGCTGTTTTTT
CASSYETGELFF
>TRBJ1-3|TRBV29-1|NA|NA
TGCAGCGTTTTGCTTAGGGGTCGCTCTGGAAACACCATATATTTT
CSVLLRGRSGNTIYF
>TRBJ2-7|TRBV4-1|NA|TRBD2
TGCGCCAGCAGCCAAGATTCCGTGGCGGGGGGCAACTACGAGCAGTACTTC
CASSQDSVAGGNYEQYF
>TRBJ2-1|TRBV13|NA|NA
TGTGCCAGCAGCTTAGAGGGATACGGTCGCAATGAGCAGTTCTTC
CASSLEGYGRNEQFF
>TRBJ2-1|TRBV18|few|NA
TGTGCCAGCTCACCCGTCTATGAGCAGTTCTTC
CASSPVYEQFF
>TRBJ2-2|TRBV6-5|once|NA
TGTGCCAGCAGTAGGAGGGCGAACACCGGGGAGCTGTTTTTT
CASSRRANTGELFF